These 2 T cell receptor beta chains originate from one sample sequenced in a study of T cells in Graves' hyperthyroidism and ophthalmopathy. Amplified TCR beta CDR3 regions derived from RNA transcripts. HTBI primers drove first-round RT-PCR of the TCR CDR3. TCRdb reprocessed the multiplex PCR reads with MiXCR, giving one entry per CDR3 protein. The sample has under 550,000 distinct CDR3 sequences; just under 20% are singletons. The sample comprised blood. These receptors originate from a man between 35 and 55 years old with Graves' ophthalmopathy.

V is TRBV28 and J is TRBJ1-2; TRBD1 agrees at 9 bases. The junction had 7 bases not matched to a gene; V was cut back by 5 bases and J by 9 bases. CDR3 length equals 13 residues. Per the germline V gene, CDR1 is MDHEN and CDR2 is SYDVKM. CDR3 region: CASSLGTGNSYTF. CDR3 in DNA: TGTGCCAGCAGTCTAGGGACAGGGAACAGCTACACCTTC.

This clonotype was seen at least ten times. The chain employs TRBV12-3 or TRBV12-4 and TRBJ1-2; TRBD1 matches 8 bases. V gave up 6 bases and J gave up 3 bases; unmatched junction bases: 6. The CDR3 spans 14 residues. CDR3 region: CASRPDRADYGYTF. The DNA of the CDR3 is TGTGCCAGCAGGCCGGACAGGGCCGACTATGGCTACACCTTC.